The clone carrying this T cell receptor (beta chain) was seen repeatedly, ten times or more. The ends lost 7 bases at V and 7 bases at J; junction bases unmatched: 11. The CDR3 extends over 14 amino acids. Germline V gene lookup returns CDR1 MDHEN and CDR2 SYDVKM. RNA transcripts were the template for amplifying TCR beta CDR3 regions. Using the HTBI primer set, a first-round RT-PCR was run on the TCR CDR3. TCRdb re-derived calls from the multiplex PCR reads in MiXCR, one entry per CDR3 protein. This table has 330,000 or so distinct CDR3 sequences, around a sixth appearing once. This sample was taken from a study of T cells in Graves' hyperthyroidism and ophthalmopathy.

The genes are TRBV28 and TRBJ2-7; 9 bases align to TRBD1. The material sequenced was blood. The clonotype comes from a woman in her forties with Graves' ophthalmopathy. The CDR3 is CASNILPGQGEQYF. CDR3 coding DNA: TGTGCCAGCAATATTCTCCCGGGACAGGGTGAGCAGTACTTC.